Listed here is a single T cell receptor (beta chain). Just one base apart from a much larger clone, this may be a read error. The V gene's germline CDR1 is SGHRS and CDR2 YFSETQ. The CDR3 is made up of 16 amino acids. This sample stems from a study of prognosis after radiotherapy for stage I lung cancer. Two-round multiplex PCR, the amplification method, yielded TCR beta CDR3 from genomic DNA. For every TRBV and TRBJ gene, a specific primer was used in first-round PCR. A single record per CDR3 protein comes from TCRdb applying MiXCR to the multiplex PCR reads. The sample has around 51,000 distinct CDR3 sequences; under 45% are singletons.

The receptor's source is a donor over 45 with non-small cell lung cancer. The chain carries TRBV5-1 and TRBJ1-3; D is undetermined. This material consisted of PBMCs, taken before or after stereotactic body radiation therapy (not recorded which). Here the CDR3 DNA reads TGCGCCAGCATCTTGGCAACGAGCCTTTCTGGAAACACCATACATTTT. Translating gives CASILATSLSGNTIHF.